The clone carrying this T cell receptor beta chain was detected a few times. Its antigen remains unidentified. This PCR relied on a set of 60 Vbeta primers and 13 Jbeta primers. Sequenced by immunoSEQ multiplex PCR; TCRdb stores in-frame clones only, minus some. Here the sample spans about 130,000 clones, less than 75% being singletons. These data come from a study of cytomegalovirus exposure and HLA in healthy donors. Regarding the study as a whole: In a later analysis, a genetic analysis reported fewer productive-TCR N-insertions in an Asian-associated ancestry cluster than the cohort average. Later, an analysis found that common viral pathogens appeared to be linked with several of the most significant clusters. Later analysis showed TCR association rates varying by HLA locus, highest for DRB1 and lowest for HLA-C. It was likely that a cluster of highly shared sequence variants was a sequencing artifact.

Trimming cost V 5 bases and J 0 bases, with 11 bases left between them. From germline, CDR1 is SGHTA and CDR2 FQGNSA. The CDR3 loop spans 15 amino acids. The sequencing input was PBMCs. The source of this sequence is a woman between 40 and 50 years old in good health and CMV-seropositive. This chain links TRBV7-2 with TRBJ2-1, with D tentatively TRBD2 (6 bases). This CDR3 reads CASSPGVSSYNEQFF. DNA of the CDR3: TGTGCCAGCAGCCCGGGGGTTAGCTCCTACAATGAGCAGTTCTTC. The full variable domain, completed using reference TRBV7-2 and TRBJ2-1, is GAGVSQSPSNKVTEKGKDVELRCDPISGHTALYWYRQSLGQGLEFLIYFQGNSAPDKSGLPSDRFSAERTGGSVSTLTIQRTQQEDSAVYLCASSPGVSSYNEQFFGPGTRLTVL.